This T cell receptor (beta chain) was retrieved from a study of shared T cell receptors in the human thymus. Trimming took off 6 bases at V and 3 bases at J, with 5 bases between the two ends. Per germline, CDR1 MNHEY and CDR2 SMNVEV (reference sequence). The CDR3 runs to 11 residues. In regard to this clone: This CDR3 is also generated by other DNA sequences in the sample.

The assay was immunoSEQ multiplex PCR, and TCRdb's table has in-frame clones only and misses some. The sample records 600,000 or so clones, over 75% being singletons. These data also featured in a second study, about human thymus T cells.

Material: thymocytes. The chain recombines TRBV27 with TRBJ1-2; D ambiguous. The sequence came from a boy less than two years old with a congenital heart defect. CDR3 protein: CASRTDYGYTF. CDR3 in DNA: TGTGCCAGCAGAACAGACTATGGCTACACCTTC.